This note documents a single T cell receptor beta chain sequence. Antigen: not known. These data come from a study of shared clonotypes between healthy human individuals. Study summary: Each donor contributed plates that comprised three CD4 naive, three CD4 memory, two CD8 naive and one CD8 memory. Overall study results and limits: When compared with the clonotypes that were shared by all four sorted-subset donors, the non-shared clonotypes turned out to have lower generation probabilities.

TCRdb's table, derived via immunoSEQ multiplex PCR, lists solely in-frame clones and lacks some. The sample yields some 1 million clones, roughly 80% seen once. The CDR3 sequence is 13 residues long. V dropped 7 bases and J dropped 1 base, with 12 bases sitting between them. The germline V gene has CDR1 SGHDT and CDR2 YYEEEE. The sample taken for sequencing was memory CD4+ T cells sorted from blood. The sample's subset: CD45RA-negative fraction. The sequence was collected from a man aged 18-30 years in good health. V usage is TRBV5-6 and J usage is TRBJ2-7; D may be TRBD1 (6 bases). The CDR3 region has the DNA TGTGCCAGCCCTGGGGACACTTCCTACGAGCAGTACTTC. It specifies CASPGDTSYEQYF.